A few counts support the clone carrying this T cell receptor beta chain. The antigen remains unidentified. These data originate in a study of T cell repertoires in cytomegalovirus infection. For the study at large: CMV epitopes that were recently identified and HLA-C-restricted were used alongside well-studied HLA-B-restricted ones. Carrying CMV and the relevant HLA type showed in public TCR beta signatures.

TCRdb re-called the reads with MiXCR, one entry per CDR3 protein. The sample shows some 940,000 distinct CDR3 sequences, around 32% of them seen only once. Study findings and constraints: Cumulative frequency of public TCR beta families picked out carriers of CMV plus the relevant HLA. What dominated the ex vivo response were HLA-C-restricted CMV-specific TCR beta clonotypes.

Trimming cost V 2 bases and J 7 bases; bases outside gene matches: 6. This CDR3 has 14 residues. The germline gives CDR1 MNHNY, CDR2 SVGAGI (reference sequence). The source of this sequence is a human donor in good health (CMV status not recorded). Some clones in this sample may be carry-over from other donors' samples. The J gene is TRBJ2-7, the V gene TRBV6-6; 9 bases are a match to TRBD1. The sequences come from cultured CD8+ T cells from PBMCs, collected from culture after CMV antigen stimulation. The CDR3 DNA reads TGTGCCAGCAGTTACGAAGGGACAGGGCGAGAGCAGTACTTC. Translated, it gives CASSYEGTGREQYF.